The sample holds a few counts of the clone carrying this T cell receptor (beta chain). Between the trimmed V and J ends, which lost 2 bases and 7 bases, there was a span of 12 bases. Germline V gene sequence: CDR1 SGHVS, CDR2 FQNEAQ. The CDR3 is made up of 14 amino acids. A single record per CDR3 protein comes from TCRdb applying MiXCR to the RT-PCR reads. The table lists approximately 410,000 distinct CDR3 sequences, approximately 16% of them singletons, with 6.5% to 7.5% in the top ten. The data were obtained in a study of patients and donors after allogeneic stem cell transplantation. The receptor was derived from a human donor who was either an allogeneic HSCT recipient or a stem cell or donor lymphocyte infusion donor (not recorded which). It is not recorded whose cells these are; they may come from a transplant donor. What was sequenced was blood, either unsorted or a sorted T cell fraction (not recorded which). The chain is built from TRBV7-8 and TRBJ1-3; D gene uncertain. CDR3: CASSLKDGWNTIYF. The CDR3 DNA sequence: TGTGCCAGCAGCTTAAAGGACGGATGGAACACCATATATTTT. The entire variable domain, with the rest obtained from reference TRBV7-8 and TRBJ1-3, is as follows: GAGVSQSPRYKVAKRGQDVALRCDPISGHVSLFWYQQALGQGPEFLTYFQNEAQLDKSGLPSDRFFAERPEGSVSTLKIQRTQQEDSAVYLCASSLKDGWNTIYFGEGSWLTVV.